The source of this TCR beta chain is a study of beta chain features in type 1 diabetes. This clone was observed a handful of times. CDR1 SQVTM and CDR2 ANQGSEA come from the germline V gene. V lost 6 bases to trimming and J lost 7 bases, with 12 bases between them. The CDR3 has 11 amino acids. TCRB transcripts that were expressed got sequenced, as all of the isolated RNA had been reverse transcribed. The assay was immunoSEQ multiplex PCR, and TCRdb's table has in-frame clones only and misses some. The sample shows around 500,000 clones, over 25% of them seen only once. The sequenced material came from naive CD4+ T cells from blood. The receptor was derived from a man younger than 35 in good health. This chain connects TRBV29-1 to TRBJ1-2; possible D gene TRBD1, 5 bases. The CDR3 DNA reads TGCAGCGTGAGGACAACCAGTGGCTACACCTTC. This encodes CSVRTTSGYTF.